A selection of T cell receptor beta chains follows, all from one sample in a study of T cell responses to AZD1222 COVID-19 vaccine. Repertoires were generated with immunoSEQ multiplex PCR, while TCRdb's copy carries only in-frame clones and drops some. The sample yields about 110,000 clones, approximately 89% seen once. Here the sequenced sample was peripheral blood, taken 28 days after the second AZD1222 dose. Receptor source: an adult who received the AZD1222 COVID-19 vaccine. Both conserved end residues are part of each CDR3. The D gene is left open where the match is weak. Size is omitted from some rows. Given values are once, few, many or a class for expanded clones.

d_gene | j_gene | abundance | v_gene | CDR3nt | CDR3aa
TRBD1 | TRBJ2-7 | NA | TRBV27 | TGTGCCAGCAGTAACCGACAGGGCGGCTACGAGCAGTACTTC | CASSNRQGGYEQYF
NA | TRBJ2-1 | NA | TRBV9 | TGTGCCAGCAGCGTAGAGAGGGGGTTGAGTTACAATGAGCAGTTCTTC | CASSVERGLSYNEQFF
NA | TRBJ1-2 | NA | TRBV3-1/TRBV3-2 | TGTGCCAGCAGCCAAGTCGACAACTATGGCTACACCTTC | CASSQVDNYGYTF
NA | TRBJ1-2 | once | TRBV12-5 | TGTGCTAGTGGTTTCCATTCCGGGACAAGTTTAACCTTC | CASGFHSGTSLTF
TRBD1 | TRBJ1-1 | NA | TRBV9 | TGTGCCAGCAGCGTAGGTGGAGGGGGCACCACTGAAGCTTTCTTT | CASSVGGGGTTEAFF
NA | TRBJ1-1 | NA | TRBV7-2 | TGTGCCAGCAGCACCGGCAGGGGCAAAGAAGCTTTCTTT | CASSTGRGKEAFF
NA | TRBJ1-1 | NA | TRBV28 | TGTGCCAGCTCTAATGGGGGAGATGGGCCAAGGAACTCTGAAGCTTTCTTT | CASSNGGDGPRNSEAFF
NA | TRBJ1-2 | NA | TRBV29-1 | TGCAGCGTTGAATTAACAAAGGTTTATGGCTACACCTTC | CSVELTKVYGYTF
NA | TRBJ1-5 | NA | TRBV5-4 | TGTGCCAGCAGCTTCTGGTTAGGGGGTACCGATCAGCCCCAGCATTTT | CASSFWLGGTDQPQHF
NA | TRBJ2-2 | NA | TRBV4-3 | TGCGCCAGCAGCCAAGACTTCACCTTGTCCGGGGAGCTGTTTTTT | CASSQDFTLSGELFF
NA | TRBJ1-4 | NA | TRBV20-1 | TGCAGTGCTAGTGGCGGTCCCGAGGGCGAACTGTTTTTT | CSASGGPEGELFF
NA | TRBJ1-3 | few | TRBV4-2 | TGTGCCAGCAGCCCAGGGGAGCCCTCTGGAAACACCATATATTTT | CASSPGEPSGNTIYF
NA | TRBJ1-4 | NA | TRBV19 | TGTGCCAGTGCTGACAGAGCAACTAATGAAAAACTGTTTTTT | CASADRATNEKLFF
TRBD1 | TRBJ2-6 | NA | TRBV24-1 | TGTGCCACCCTGACAGGGGGTGCCTCCGGGGCCAACGTCCTGACTTTC | CATLTGGASGANVLTF
NA | TRBJ1-2 | NA | TRBV5-5 | TGTGCCAGCAGCTTGGCCCCGGCAGGGAACTATGGCTACACCTTC | CASSLAPAGNYGYTF
NA | TRBJ2-7 | few | TRBV7-2 | TGTGCCAGCAGCTTCGCCGGAGAGCAGTACTTC | CASSFAGEQYF
TRBD1 | TRBJ2-3 | NA | TRBV7-2 | TGTGCCAGCAGACGTAGTGGGACAGGGAACACAGATACGCAGTATTTT | CASRRSGTGNTDTQYF
TRBD1 | TRBJ2-7 | NA | TRBV2 | TGTGCCAGCAGTGGGGACAGGTGGGAGGAATACGAGCAGTACTTC | CASSGDRWEEYEQYF
TRBD1 | TRBJ2-1 | NA | TRBV19 | TGTGCCAGTAGTATAGGAGGACAGGGGGACAATGAGCAGTTCTTC | CASSIGGQGDNEQFF
NA | TRBJ2-1 | few | TRBV13 | TGTGCCAGCAGCCGCACCCAGGGTAATGAGCAGTTCTTC | CASSRTQGNEQFF
NA | TRBJ1-2 | NA | TRBV5-4 | TGTGCCAGCAGCTCGGAATTATTCGACTATGGCTACACCTTC | CASSSELFDYGYTF